This T cell receptor beta chain was recovered during a study of CD8+CD57+ T cells in acquired aplastic anemia. Study-level findings and limits: Patients and controls shared under 35 CD8+ CDR3 sequences, which appeared highly expressed in patients and within their immunodominant clones.

It was patients with CD8+CD57+ cell expansion by flow cytometry who were chosen for sequencing. The study profiled TCR beta VDJ and CDR3 using genomic DNA as template. A single record per CDR3 protein comes from TCRdb applying MiXCR to the reads. Of 200,000 to 250,000 distinct CDR3 sequences in the sample, 55% to 65% were seen once. This clonotype was seen ten or more times. Its antigen is currently unknown. This CDR3 has 15 amino acids. Looked up from germline, CDR1 is SGDLS and CDR2 is YYNGEE. With 2 bases removed from V and 5 bases from J, the gap between germline ends came to 17 bases. Sequencing input: sorted CD4+, CD8+, or CD8+CD57+ T cells (not recorded which) from PBMCs. The rearrangement links TRBV9 to TRBJ2-7; D possibly corresponds to TRBD1 (6 bases). The sequence was obtained from a human donor with aplastic anemia. The CDR3 region is CASSVGSGDSDEQYF. CDR3 bases: TGTGCCAGCAGCGTTGGGTCAGGGGATTCGGACGAGCAGTACTTC.